One sample yielded the 26 T cell receptor beta chains listed below, sequenced in a study of blood T cell repertoires in COVID-19 (TCRdb year 2020). The library relied on the immunoSEQ multiplex PCR assay. TCRdb carries this immuneACCESS record with in-frame sequences only. Its versions omit some clonotypes, under half of them owing to an unresolved V gene in the studies checked, with the rest unexplained. The table for this sample lists 200,000 to 250,000 clones; 80% to 90% of them were counted only once. The leading ten clones occupy 10% to 13% of the sample. Sequencing was performed on PBMCs or T cells enriched from blood (not recorded which). These receptors all stem from a man in his late teens or twenties with acute COVID-19.

Remarks on this clone: The sample holds other DNA sequences that translate to the same CDR3. The chain uses TRBV19 and TRBJ2-2; TRBD2 matches at 10 bases. Germline-derived CDR1 and CDR2 are LNHDA and SQIVND (reference sequence). V was pared by 2 bases and J by 1 base, with 1 base of the junction left unmatched. There are 16 residues in the CDR3. The CDR3 reads CASSILAGENTGELFF. The CDR3 DNA sequence: TGTGCCAGTAGTATACTAGCGGGAGAGAACACCGGGGAGCTGTTTTTT.

The chain links TRBV29-1 to TRBJ1-1, with 11 bases that match TRBD1. The V and J ends lost 7 bases and 3 bases, in that order; junction bases with no gene match: 13. Germline-derived CDR1 and CDR2 are SQVTM and ANQGSEA. The CDR3 runs to 16 residues. The CDR3 reads CSGAGTGGISDTEAFF. The CDR3 DNA follows: TGCAGCGGTGCCGGGACAGGGGGTATCTCGGACACTGAAGCTTTCTTT.

In its sample, this clone was seen once. The chain is built from TRBV6-5 and TRBJ2-7, with 9 bases that match TRBD1. From germline, CDR1 is MNHEY and CDR2 SVGAGI. The CDR3 has 16 amino acids. Trimming cost V 4 bases and J 0 bases; bases outside gene matches: 7. CDR3 DNA: TGTGCCAGCAGTTCCCCGGGGACAGGGCTCTCCTACGAGCAGTACTTC. This translates into CASSSPGTGLSYEQYF.

The chain couples TRBV4-1 to TRBJ1-5; 11 bases fit TRBD1. The germline V gene encodes CDR1 MGHRA and CDR2 YSYEKL. The CDR3 is 15 residues long. The V and J ends lost 4 bases and 6 bases, in that order; junction bases with no gene match: 5. The CDR3 region is CASSRTGGESQPQHF. The DNA for the CDR3 is TGCGCCAGCAGCCGGACAGGGGGCGAGAGTCAGCCCCAGCATTTT.

The chain employs TRBV2 and TRBJ2-1; possibly TRBD2 for D (6 bases). The length of the CDR3 is 13 residues. Per germline, CDR1 SNHLY and CDR2 FYNNEI. V lost 7 bases and J 10 bases, leaving 17 bases between the germline ends. CDR3: CASKAVEGWEQFF. The CDR3 nucleotides are TGTGCCAGCAAGGCTGTGGAGGGGTGGGAGCAGTTCTTC.

This chain uses TRBV4-3 with TRBJ2-7; 7 positions match TRBD1. Germline V lookup: CDR1 LGHNA, CDR2 YSLEER. This CDR3 comprises 16 residues. Unmatched junction bases numbered 12, after V lost 1 base and J lost 6 bases. CDR3 amino acids: CASSQGSLPPGGEQYF. The CDR3 bases are TGCGCCAGCAGCCAAGGCTCGCTCCCCCCAGGGGGCGAGCAGTACTTC.

The chain uses TRBV4-2 and TRBJ2-1; TRBD2 might be the D (5 bases). This CDR3 contains 16 residues. Germline CDR1 and CDR2: LGHNA and YNFKEQ. V was clipped by 1 base and J by 5 bases, with 15 bases between them. The CDR3 is CASSQALGVLDNEQFF. Written as DNA, the CDR3 is TGTGCCAGCAGCCAAGCCTTGGGAGTCCTGGACAATGAGCAGTTCTTC.

V is TRBV11-3 and J is TRBJ2-1; 7 bases align to TRBD1. Germline lookup yields CDR1 SGHNT and CDR2 YENEEA. This CDR3 is 15 amino acids long. V lost 4 bases, J lost 4 bases, and 7 bases stayed unmatched. The CDR3 here is CASSSGAGGYNEQFF. The CDR3 bases are TGTGCCAGCAGCTCCGGGGCAGGGGGATACAATGAGCAGTTCTTC. Filled out from reference TRBV11-3 and TRBJ2-1, the complete variable domain reads EAGVVQSPRYKIIEKKQPVAFWCNPISGHNTLYWYLQNLGQGPELLIRYENEEAVDDSQLPKDRFSAERLKGVDSTLKIQPAELGDSAVYLCASSSGAGGYNEQFFGPGTRLTVL.

The V gene is TRBV27, the J gene TRBJ2-5, with no clear D. The germline gives CDR1 MNHEY, CDR2 SMNVEV (reference sequence). This CDR3 is built from 13 residues. V gave up 3 bases and J gave up 7 bases, with 12 bases separating them. This CDR3 reads CASSFRLSGTQYF. CDR3 bases: TGTGCCAGCAGTTTTAGGCTATCGGGGACCCAGTACTTC.

This chain joins TRBV28 and TRBJ2-5, with D possibly being TRBD2 (5 bases). CDR3 length: 12 amino acids. The germline V and J ends were trimmed by 8 bases and 3 bases, with 10 bases remaining between them. The V gene's germline CDR1 is MDHEN and CDR2 SYDVKM. CDR3 region: CASGFGEETQYF. DNA of the CDR3: TGTGCCAGCGGCTTCGGGGAAGAGACCCAGTACTTC.

The chain combines TRBV5-1 with TRBJ2-2; no clear D. V shed 4 bases and J shed 0 bases, with 10 bases lying between them. Germline V gene lookup returns CDR1 SGHRS and CDR2 YFSETQ. The CDR3 runs to 15 residues. The CDR3 sequence: CASSRTTPNTGELFF. The DNA for the CDR3 is TGCGCCAGCAGCCGCACAACGCCGAACACCGGGGAGCTGTTTTTT.

V gene TRBV7-2 combines with J gene TRBJ2-1; D may be TRBD1 (5 bases). Germline V CDR1 and CDR2: SGHTA, FQGNSA. Trimming stripped 3 bases from V and 0 bases from J, with 9 bases between. The CDR3 extends over 15 amino acids. This CDR3 reads CASSFFDSSYNEQFF. DNA of the CDR3: TGTGCCAGCAGCTTTTTCGACAGCTCCTACAATGAGCAGTTCTTC.

This clone has only a few counts. The V gene is TRBV25-1, the J gene TRBJ2-1, with a possible D match to TRBD2 (6 bases). Trimming pared 1 base from V and 8 bases from J, leaving 15 bases between. CDR1 MGHDK and CDR2 SYGVNS come from the germline V gene. The CDR3 runs to 15 residues. CDR3 nucleotides: TGTGCCAGCAGTGAATCCCCGGGAGAAGTCGATGAGCAGTTCTTC. It is translated as CASSESPGEVDEQFF.

The rearrangement links TRBV30 to TRBJ2-6; 7 nucleotides align to TRBD1. Trimming cost V 8 bases and J 3 bases; bases outside gene matches: 10. The CDR3 consists of 15 residues. Germline V gene sequence: CDR1 GTSNPN, CDR2 SVGIG (reference sequence). The CDR3 bases are TGTGCCGGGTGGACAGGCCCTTTTGGGGCCAACGTCCTGACTTTC. Its translation is CAGWTGPFGANVLTF.

The V gene is TRBV18, the J gene TRBJ2-1, with D perhaps TRBD1 (5 bases). V lost 3 bases and J lost 8, with 17 bases in between. Germline V CDR1 and CDR2: KGHSH, LQKENI. This CDR3 region has 15 residues. The DNA for the CDR3 is TGTGCCAGCTCACCGCCGTCCTCAGGGATTCATGAGCAGTTCTTC. Protein: CASSPPSSGIHEQFF.

The chain employs TRBV10-1 and TRBJ2-1; D is perhaps TRBD1 (6 bases). The CDR3 has 13 amino acids. V lost 4 bases and J lost 6, with 10 bases in between. Germline V gene lookup returns CDR1 WNHNN and CDR2 SYGVQD (reference sequence). CDR3 DNA: TGCGCCAGCAGTGCCGGGACAATCAATGAGCAGTTCTTC. Protein product: CASSAGTINEQFF.

The gene calls are TRBV28 and TRBJ2-5, with 9 bases identical to TRBD1. From germline, CDR1 is MDHEN and CDR2 SYDVKM. V trimming: 5 bases; J trimming: 7 bases; junction bases outside the gene matches: 11. This CDR3 comprises 15 residues. CDR3 in DNA: TGTGCCAGCAGTAGCCCGGGACAGGGAGTTCCGACCCAGTACTTC. It codes for CASSSPGQGVPTQYF.

A single count supports this clone. A read error is likely, as this CDR3 ends without the conserved phenylalanine or tryptophan. It is unclear where the CDR3 begins or ends on the DNA, so no DNA is shown, and the CDR3 is as TCRdb lists it. The chain has TRBV27 and TRBJ1-2; TRBD1 is the table's D call, not checked against the DNA. The CDR3 extends over 10 residues, inclusive of both ends. Germline V gene lookup returns CDR1 MNHEY and CDR2 SMNVEV (reference sequence). Here the CDR3 reads CASRPDSSLS.

This chain joins TRBV7-2 and TRBJ1-3; D gene ambiguous. Germline V lookup: CDR1 SGHTA, CDR2 FQGNSA. Trimming cost V 5 bases and J 0 bases, with 14 bases left between them. This CDR3 contains 16 residues. The CDR3 spells CASSPPQANSGNTIYF. The CDR3 DNA is TGTGCCAGCAGCCCACCTCAGGCTAACTCTGGAAACACCATATATTTT.

CDR3 in DNA: TGTGCCAGCAGAGCCCTTACAGGGGGAGGACAGACCCAGTACTTC. Translated: CASRALTGGGQTQYF. The chain has TRBV28 and TRBJ2-5; 8 bases line up with TRBD1. Germline loops: CDR1 MDHEN, CDR2 SYDVKM. This CDR3 is 15 amino acids long. The V segment lost 6 bases and the J segment 6 bases; nucleotides outside the gene matches: 12.

The V call is TRBV28, the J call TRBJ1-4; D is possibly TRBD1 (6 bases). The V and J ends lost 7 bases and 8 bases respectively, with 17 bases between them. The germline gives CDR1 MDHEN, CDR2 SYDVKM. The CDR3 is 14 amino acids. CDR3 nucleotides: TGTGCCAGCAAACTCGGGCAGGGGCAGGAAAAACTGTTTTTT. This translates into CASKLGQGQEKLFF.

This clone was detected only once. The CDR3 nucleotides are TGTGCCAGCAGTGGACGACAGGAAGAGACCCAGTACTTC. Its protein product is CASSGRQEETQYF. The chain is built from TRBV25-1 and TRBJ2-5; D perhaps matches TRBD1 (6 bases). Germline V gene sequence: CDR1 MGHDK, CDR2 SYGVNS. The V and J ends lost 4 bases and 3 bases respectively, with 9 bases between them. This CDR3 contains 13 residues.

The chain employs TRBV14 and TRBJ2-1; the match to TRBD2 covers 7 bases. J was trimmed by 8 bases and V by 0 bases; bases with no gene match: 13. CDR3 length: 17 residues. CDR1 is SGHDN, CDR2 FVKESK, per germline. The CDR3 sequence: CASSQDLLREGVDEQFF. The CDR3 DNA sequence: TGTGCCAGCAGCCAAGATCTTTTGAGGGAGGGCGTGGATGAGCAGTTCTTC.

The V gene is TRBV6-5, the J gene TRBJ2-2; maybe TRBD2 (5 bases). The CDR3 is 14 amino acids. Germline V gives CDR1 MNHEY, CDR2 SVGAGI. Trimming pared 6 bases from V and 1 base from J, leaving 9 bases between. The CDR3 spells CASRTAENTGELFF. The CDR3 DNA follows: TGTGCCAGCAGAACAGCGGAGAACACCGGGGAGCTGTTTTTT.

Written as DNA, the CDR3 is TGTGCCAGCAGCCCGGGTGTGGCAGGGGGCCACACTGAAGCTTTCTTT. This encodes CASSPGVAGGHTEAFF. The chain uses TRBV7-9 and TRBJ1-1; 8 bases are shared with TRBD1. From germline, CDR1 is SEHNR and CDR2 FQNEAQ (reference sequence). There are 16 residues in the CDR3. V dropped 5 bases and J dropped 3; count of bases not matched to a gene: 11. The full variable domain, in which reference TRBV7-9 and TRBJ1-1 provide the parts outside the CDR3, is DTGVSQNPRHKITKRGQNVTFRCDPISEHNRLYWYRQTLGQGPEFLTYFQNEAQLEKSRLLSDRFSAERPKGSFSTLEIQRTEQGDSAMYLCASSPGVAGGHTEAFFGQGTRLTVV.

This chain joins TRBV7-8 and TRBJ1-5; 7 bases map to TRBD1. Germline CDR1 reads SGHVS; CDR2 reads FQNEAQ. The CDR3 is 14 residues long. V shed 5 bases and J 6 bases; nucleotides not matched to a gene: 7. CDR3 protein: CASSPYRGGQPQHF. CDR3 DNA sequence: TGTGCCAGCAGCCCCTACAGGGGCGGTCAGCCCCAGCATTTT.